The 12 T cell receptor beta chains presented below share a single source sample, sequenced in a study of blood T cell repertoires in COVID-19. The assay was immunoSEQ multiplex PCR, and TCRdb's table has in-frame clones only and misses some. Here the sample spans some 520,000 clones, 89% being singletons. Sequencing was carried out using peripheral blood. Every receptor here comes from a young man with COVID-19, enrolled during active disease.

The chain couples TRBV12-3 or TRBV12-4 to TRBJ1-2, with no clear D. V was shortened by 8 bases and J by 7 bases, with 17 bases between the two germline ends. CDR3 size: 13 residues. CDR3 DNA: TGTGCCAGCCGAGCACCGAGGGCCTTTGGCTACACCTTC. This sequence encodes CASRAPRAFGYTF.

V gene TRBV4-2 combines with J gene TRBJ1-1, with D possibly being TRBD1 (5 bases). Germline loops: CDR1 LGHNA, CDR2 YNFKEQ. This CDR3 comprises 15 residues. The ends were cut back, 3 bases at V and 8 bases at J, with 19 bases in the middle. The CDR3 loop is CASSHLLRDSDEAFF. The CDR3 bases are TGTGCCAGCAGCCACCTCCTCCGAGACAGCGACGAAGCTTTCTTT.

The genes are TRBV4-2 and TRBJ1-4; 11 bases line up with TRBD1. Looked up from germline, CDR1 is LGHNA and CDR2 is YNFKEQ. The CDR3 contains 15 residues. The V and J ends lost 1 base and 7 bases, in that order; junction bases with no gene match: 2. The CDR3 is CASSQGDRGGEKLFF. DNA of the CDR3: TGTGCCAGCAGCCAAGGGGACAGGGGGGGTGAAAAACTGTTTTTT.

The rearrangement uses TRBV16 and TRBJ1-1; 9 bases match TRBD1. This CDR3 is built from 13 residues. J lost 5 bases, V lost 10 bases, and 8 bases had no gene match. Germline loops: CDR1 KGHSY, CDR2 FQNENV. CDR3 in DNA: TGTGCCAACCAGGGGGACAGGGCGACTGAAGCTTTCTTT. It translates to CANQGDRATEAFF. The full variable domain, completed using reference TRBV16 and TRBJ1-1, is GEEVAQTPKHLVRGEGQKAKLYCAPIKGHSYVFWYQQVLKNEFKFLISFQNENVFDETGMPKERFSAKCLPNSPCSLEIQATKLEDSAVYFCANQGDRATEAFFGQGTRLTVV.

V gene TRBV20-1 combines with J gene TRBJ2-3, with D unresolved. There are 11 residues in the CDR3. Germline V CDR1 and CDR2: DFQATT, SNEGSKA (reference sequence). V was trimmed by 3 bases and J by 5 bases, leaving 6 bases between them. CDR3 sequence (DNA): TGCAGTGCTAGGACTTTAGATACGCAGTATTTT. Its protein is CSARTLDTQYF.

The CDR3 spells CASSRQAGNTIYF. The CDR3 coding sequence is TGCGCCAGCAGCAGACAGGCTGGAAACACCATATATTTT. V gene TRBV5-1 combines with J gene TRBJ1-3, with D perhaps matching TRBD1 (6 bases). Per germline, CDR1 SGHRS and CDR2 YFSETQ. V gave up 4 bases and J gave up 2 bases, with 7 bases separating them. The CDR3 contains 13 residues.

V and J are TRBV30 and TRBJ2-7; 7 bases agree with TRBD1. The germline V gene has CDR1 GTSNPN and CDR2 SVGIG (reference sequence). This CDR3 is 11 amino acids long. The trim removed 3 bases at V and 5 bases at J, leaving 1 base unmatched. DNA of the CDR3: TGTGCCTGGAGGACAGGGCACGAGCAGTACTTC. Its protein product is CAWRTGHEQYF.

V gene TRBV2 combines with J gene TRBJ2-2; tentative D call: TRBD1 (5 bases). The V end lost 5 bases, the J end lost 4 bases, and 20 bases lay between the germline ends. The CDR3 is 17 residues long. Germline CDR1 SNHLY, CDR2 FYNNEI. This CDR3 is CASSLRQLMTTTGELFF. CDR3 DNA sequence: TGTGCCAGCAGTCTACGACAGCTAATGACGACCACCGGGGAGCTGTTTTTT.

This clone was seen only once. The V call is TRBV12-3 or TRBV12-4, the J call TRBJ1-3, with D tentatively TRBD1 (6 bases). The CDR3 has 13 residues. Trimming stripped 11 bases from V and 4 bases from J, with 15 bases between. CDR3 nucleotide sequence: TGTGCCTGGGGGCCGGACCGGGGAAACACCATATATTTT. Protein product: CAWGPDRGNTIYF.

The chain joins TRBV13 to TRBJ2-7, with unresolved D. CDR3 length: 13 residues. CDR1 is PRHDT and CDR2 is FYEKMQ in the germline V gene (reference sequence). The V end was cut by 3 bases, the J end by 6 bases, with 12 bases between. CDR3 DNA: TGTGCCAGCAGCTTCTCTACTCGTTCCGAGCAGTACTTC. Translated, it gives CASSFSTRSEQYF.

The chain links TRBV19 to TRBJ1-4, with D uncertain. The V end lost 9 bases, the J end lost 7 bases, and 12 bases lay between the germline ends. The CDR3 runs 12 residues. The germline V gene encodes CDR1 LNHDA and CDR2 SQIVND (reference sequence). CDR3 DNA: TGTGCCAGCACTAGTGTGCCTGAAAAACTGTTTTTT. Residues: CASTSVPEKLFF.

The V gene is TRBV7-3, the J gene TRBJ2-1; D unresolved. The germline V gene encodes CDR1 SGHTA and CDR2 FQGTGA. Trimming cost V 5 bases and J 0 bases, with 11 bases left between them. The CDR3 is made up of 15 amino acids. The CDR3 region has the DNA TGTGCCAGCAGCCCCGCGGCCAGCTCCTACAATGAGCAGTTCTTC. Translated: CASSPAASSYNEQFF.